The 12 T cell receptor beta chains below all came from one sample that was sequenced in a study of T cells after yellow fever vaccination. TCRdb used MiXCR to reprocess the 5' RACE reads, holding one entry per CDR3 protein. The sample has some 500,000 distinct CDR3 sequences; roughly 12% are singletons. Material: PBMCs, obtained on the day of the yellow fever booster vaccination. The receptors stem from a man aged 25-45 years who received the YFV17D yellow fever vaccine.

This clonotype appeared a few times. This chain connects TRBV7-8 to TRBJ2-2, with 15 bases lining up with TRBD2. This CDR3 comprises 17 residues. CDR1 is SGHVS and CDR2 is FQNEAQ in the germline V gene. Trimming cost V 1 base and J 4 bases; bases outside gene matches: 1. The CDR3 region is CASSLGTSGRGTGELFF. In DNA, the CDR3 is TGTGCCAGCAGCTTAGGGACTAGCGGGAGGGGCACCGGGGAGCTGTTTTTT.

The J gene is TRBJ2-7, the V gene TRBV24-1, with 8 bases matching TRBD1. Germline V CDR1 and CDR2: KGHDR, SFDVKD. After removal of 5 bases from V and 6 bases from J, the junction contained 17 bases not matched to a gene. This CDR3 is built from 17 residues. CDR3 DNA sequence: TGTGCCACCAGTGGGCCAGGGGGCGGCCAGTCGACGGGCGAGCAGTACTTC. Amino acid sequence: CATSGPGGGQSTGEQYF.

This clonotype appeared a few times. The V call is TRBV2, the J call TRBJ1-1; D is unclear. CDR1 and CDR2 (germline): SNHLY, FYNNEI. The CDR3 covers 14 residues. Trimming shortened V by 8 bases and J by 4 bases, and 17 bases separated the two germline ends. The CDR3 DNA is TGTGCCAGCGGGCCCTCGAGGGTGGGCACTGAAGCTTTCTTT. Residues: CASGPSRVGTEAFF.

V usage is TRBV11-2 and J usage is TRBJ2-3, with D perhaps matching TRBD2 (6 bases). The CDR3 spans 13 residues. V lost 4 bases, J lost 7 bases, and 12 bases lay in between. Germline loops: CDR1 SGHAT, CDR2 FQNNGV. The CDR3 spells CASSSGLRNTQYF. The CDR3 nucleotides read TGTGCCAGCAGCTCGGGACTCCGCAATACGCAGTATTTT. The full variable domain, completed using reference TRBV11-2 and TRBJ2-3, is EAGVAQSPRYKIIEKRQSVAFWCNPISGHATLYWYQQILGQGPKLLIQFQNNGVVDDSQLPKDRFSAERLKGVDSTLKIQPAKLEDSAVYLCASSSGLRNTQYFGPGTRLTVL.

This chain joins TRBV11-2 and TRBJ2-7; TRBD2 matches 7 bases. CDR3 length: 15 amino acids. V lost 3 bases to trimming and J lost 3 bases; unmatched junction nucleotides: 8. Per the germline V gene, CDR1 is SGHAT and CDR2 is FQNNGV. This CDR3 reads CASSFQASGLYEQYF. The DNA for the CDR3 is TGTGCCAGCAGCTTCCAAGCTAGCGGCCTCTACGAGCAGTACTTC.

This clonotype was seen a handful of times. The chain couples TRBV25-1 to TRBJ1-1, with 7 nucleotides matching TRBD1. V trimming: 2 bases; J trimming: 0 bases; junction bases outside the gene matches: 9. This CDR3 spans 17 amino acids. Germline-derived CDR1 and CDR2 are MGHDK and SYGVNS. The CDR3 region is CASSEIPTGRMNTEAFF. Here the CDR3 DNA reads TGTGCCAGCAGTGAAATCCCGACAGGGAGAATGAACACTGAAGCTTTCTTT.

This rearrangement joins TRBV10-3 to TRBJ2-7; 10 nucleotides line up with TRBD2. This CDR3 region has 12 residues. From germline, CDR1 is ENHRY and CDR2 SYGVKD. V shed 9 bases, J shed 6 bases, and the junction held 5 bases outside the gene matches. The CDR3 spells CAIQREGLEQYF. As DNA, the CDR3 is TGTGCCATACAGCGGGAGGGCCTCGAGCAGTACTTC.

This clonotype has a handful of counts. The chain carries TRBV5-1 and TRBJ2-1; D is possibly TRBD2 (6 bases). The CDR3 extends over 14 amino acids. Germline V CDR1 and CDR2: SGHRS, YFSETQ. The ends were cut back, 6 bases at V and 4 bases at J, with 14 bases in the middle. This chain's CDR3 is CASTLGGHYNEQFF. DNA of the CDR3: TGCGCCAGCACGTTGGGAGGCCATTACAATGAGCAGTTCTTC.

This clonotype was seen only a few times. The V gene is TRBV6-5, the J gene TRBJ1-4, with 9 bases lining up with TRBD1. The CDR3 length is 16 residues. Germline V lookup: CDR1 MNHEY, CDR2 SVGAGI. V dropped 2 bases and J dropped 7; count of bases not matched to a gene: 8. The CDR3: CASSYTGQGLSEKLFF. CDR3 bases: TGTGCCAGCAGTTACACCGGACAGGGGCTAAGTGAAAAACTGTTTTTT.

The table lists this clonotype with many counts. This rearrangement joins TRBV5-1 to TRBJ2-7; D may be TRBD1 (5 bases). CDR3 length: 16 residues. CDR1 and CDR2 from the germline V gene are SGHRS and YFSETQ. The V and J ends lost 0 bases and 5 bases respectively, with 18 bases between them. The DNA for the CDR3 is TGCGCCAGCAGCTTGGCCCCTCAGGGCATAGGGGACGAGCAGTACTTC. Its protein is CASSLAPQGIGDEQYF.

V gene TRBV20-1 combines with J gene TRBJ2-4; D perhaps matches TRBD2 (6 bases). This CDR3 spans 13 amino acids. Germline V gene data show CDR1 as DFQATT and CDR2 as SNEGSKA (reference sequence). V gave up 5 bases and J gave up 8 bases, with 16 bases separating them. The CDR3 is CSADRLVGDIQYF. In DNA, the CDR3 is TGCAGTGCTGATCGACTAGTCGGAGACATTCAGTACTTC.

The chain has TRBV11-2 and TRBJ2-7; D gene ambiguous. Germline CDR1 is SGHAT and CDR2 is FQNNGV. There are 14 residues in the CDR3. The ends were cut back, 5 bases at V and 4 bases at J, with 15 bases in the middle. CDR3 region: CASSPLVAPYEQYF. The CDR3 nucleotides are TGTGCCAGCAGCCCGCTTGTCGCGCCGTACGAGCAGTACTTC.